This T cell receptor beta chain stems from a study of CD8 T cells in ankylosing spondylitis. Study-level results: Among TCR beta sequences, a motif of under 10 highly homologous variants appeared characteristic of ankylosing spondylitis blood.

This clonotype was seen repeatedly, ten times or more. Its antigen is not identified. Making use of molecular barcodes, quantitative 5'-RACE generated TCR beta libraries. TCRdb re-called the 5' RACE reads with MiXCR, one entry per CDR3 protein. The sample includes hundreds of thousands of distinct CDR3 sequences, about 12% seen only once; the top ten take 0.51%. CDR1 is KGHDR, CDR2 SFDVKD, per germline. J was trimmed by 2 bases and V by 3 bases; bases with no gene match: 1. CDR3 length: 15 amino acids. The source material was blood, either unsorted or a sorted T cell fraction (not recorded which). This sequence was found in a male donor with ankylosing spondylitis. V and J are TRBV24-1 and TRBJ1-3; 9 nucleotides align to TRBD1. The CDR3 DNA is TGTGCCACCAGTGATCGACAGGGGGCTGGAAACACCATATATTTT. Residues: CATSDRQGAGNTIYF.